This T cell receptor beta chain was found in a study of response to subunit inactivated influenza vaccine. Study observations and caveats: New T cells are recruited in small numbers by each seasonal influenza vaccination, according to the authors' suggestion.

TCRdb independently ran MiXCR on the RT-PCR reads; one entry per CDR3 protein. Here the sample spans 550,000 to 800,000 distinct CDR3 sequences, roughly 14% being singletons. The CDR3 is made up of 15 amino acids. Germline CDR1 and CDR2: SGHTA and FQGNSA. V lost 5 bases to trimming and J lost 8 bases, with 18 bases between them. At least ten counts were recorded for this clonotype. Its antigen remains unidentified. This material consisted of PBMCs from blood, taken less than 13 days after vaccination. The clonotype originates from a man over 45 who received an inactivated influenza vaccine. The rearrangement joins TRBV7-2 to TRBJ2-2; perhaps TRBD2 as D (6 bases). DNA for the CDR3: TGTGCCAGCAGCAACAAGGCCGGGACTTCAGGGGAGCTGTTTTTT. It yields the protein CASSNKAGTSGELFF.